This TCR beta chain was profiled in a study of control samples from healthy donors and cancer patients. Germline trimming cut 1 base from V and 9 bases from J; bases unmatched to any gene: 4. CDR1 and CDR2 from the germline V gene are MGHRA and YSYEKL. The CDR3 consists of 14 residues. The assay was immunoSEQ multiplex PCR, and TCRdb's table has in-frame clones only and misses some. The data show some 100,000 clones, roughly 83% seen once. The specimen sequenced was blood. The chain is built from TRBV4-1 and TRBJ2-4; TRBD2 matches 9 bases. This sequence was found in a woman aged 25 to 39 in good health. DNA for the CDR3: TGCGCCAGCAGCCAAGGGACTAGCGTGAGCATTCAGTACTTC. Translated, it gives CASSQGTSVSIQYF.